Listed below are T cell receptor beta chains from one sample, sequenced in a study of blood T cells in healthy people across ages. TCRdb passed the 5' RACE reads through MiXCR, listing each CDR3 protein once. There are roughly 730,000 distinct CDR3 sequences in the sample; 56% occur only once, and roughly 25% lies in the top ten. Sequencing used blood. The receptors were sampled from a man aged 35-49 years in good health. Each CDR3 is given with its conserved first and last residue. Fields, in order: clone size, V gene, D gene, J gene, CDR3 protein, CDR3 DNA. D genes are given only for firm matches. Where a row states a size, it is once, few, many or the class of an expanded clone; other rows omit it.

clone_size: once; v_call: TRBV4-3; d_call: -; j_call: TRBJ1-5; cdr3_aa: CSSSQVLAGLQPQHF; cdr3_nt: TGCTCCAGCAGCCAAGTTCTGGCAGGGCTACAGCCCCAGCATTTT
clone_size: -; v_call: TRBV6-6; d_call: TRBD1; j_call: TRBJ2-4; cdr3_aa: CASSKGTGENIQYF; cdr3_nt: TGTGCCAGCAGCAAAGGGACAGGGGAAAACATTCAGTACTTC
clone_size: -; v_call: TRBV5-1; d_call: TRBD2; j_call: TRBJ2-5; cdr3_aa: CASSPGAVAGGQETQYF; cdr3_nt: TGCGCCAGCAGCCCTGGAGCGGTAGCGGGGGGCCAAGAGACCCAGTACTTC
clone_size: few; v_call: TRBV4-3; d_call: -; j_call: TRBJ2-7; cdr3_aa: CASSQGNRAEVYEQYF; cdr3_nt: TGCGCCAGCAGCCAAGGGAACAGGGCTGAAGTATACGAGCAGTACTTC
clone_size: once; v_call: TRBV27; d_call: TRBD1; j_call: TRBJ1-2; cdr3_aa: CASSLSGGGFGYTF; cdr3_nt: TGTGCCAGCAGTTTATCAGGGGGCGGGTTTGGCTACACCTTC
clone_size: -; v_call: TRBV2; d_call: TRBD1; j_call: TRBJ1-5; cdr3_aa: CASSTGQGTYQPQHF; cdr3_nt: TGTGCCAGCAGTACGGGACAGGGCACTTATCAGCCCCAGCATTTT
clone_size: few; v_call: TRBV7-2; d_call: TRBD2; j_call: TRBJ2-1; cdr3_aa: CASSLGLHNNEQFF; cdr3_nt: TGTGCCAGCAGCCTGGGACTACACAACAATGAGCAGTTCTTC
clone_size: -; v_call: TRBV11-2; d_call: -; j_call: TRBJ2-5; cdr3_aa: CASSQGNSGGETQYF; cdr3_nt: TGTGCCAGCAGCCAGGGGAACTCGGGTGGGGAGACCCAGTACTTC
clone_size: -; v_call: TRBV29-1; d_call: TRBD1; j_call: TRBJ2-5; cdr3_aa: CSGGTGGEETQYF; cdr3_nt: TGCAGCGGGGGGACAGGGGGCGAGGAGACCCAGTACTTC
clone_size: -; v_call: TRBV20-1; d_call: -; j_call: TRBJ2-4; cdr3_aa: CSARDGSVAKNIQYF; cdr3_nt: TGCAGTGCTAGAGATGGGTCGGTAGCCAAAAACATTCAGTACTTC
clone_size: few; v_call: TRBV29-1; d_call: -; j_call: TRBJ2-1; cdr3_aa: CSVGSDEQFF; cdr3_nt: TGCAGCGTTGGTAGCGACGAGCAGTTCTTC
clone_size: few; v_call: TRBV7-2; d_call: -; j_call: TRBJ2-3; cdr3_aa: CASSLVDNTQYF; cdr3_nt: TGTGCCAGCAGCTTAGTCGACAATACGCAGTATTTT
clone_size: -; v_call: TRBV7-9; d_call: TRBD2; j_call: TRBJ2-1; cdr3_aa: CASSLAAAGVGEQFF; cdr3_nt: TGTGCCAGCAGCTTAGCTGCAGCGGGAGTAGGCGAGCAGTTCTTC
clone_size: -; v_call: TRBV20-1; d_call: -; j_call: TRBJ2-4; cdr3_aa: CSARYLVGRGSAKNVQYF; cdr3_nt: TGCAGTGCTAGATATCTTGTAGGGCGGGGTTCGGCCAAAAACGTTCAGTACTTC
clone_size: -; v_call: TRBV4-3; d_call: -; j_call: TRBJ2-3; cdr3_aa: CASSRELYVEVDTQYF; cdr3_nt: TGCGCCAGCAGCCGAGAGCTATACGTCGAGGTAGATACGCAGTATTTT
clone_size: once; v_call: TRBV20-1; d_call: TRBD1; j_call: TRBJ1-1; cdr3_aa: CSATHQGGLTEAFF; cdr3_nt: TGCAGTGCTACACATCAGGGGGGACTTACTGAAGCTTTCTTT
clone_size: -; v_call: TRBV7-9; d_call: -; j_call: TRBJ2-1; cdr3_aa: CASSPEGAPGYEQFF; cdr3_nt: TGTGCCAGCAGCCCGGAGGGGGCCCCCGGCTATGAGCAGTTCTTC
clone_size: -; v_call: TRBV12-3/TRBV12-4; d_call: -; j_call: TRBJ1-2; cdr3_aa: CASSLNPEGYGYTF; cdr3_nt: TGTGCCAGCAGTTTAAACCCCGAGGGCTATGGCTACACCTTC
clone_size: -; v_call: TRBV7-2; d_call: -; j_call: TRBJ1-1; cdr3_aa: CASRPQGMNTEAFF; cdr3_nt: TGTGCCAGCAGGCCCCAGGGGATGAACACTGAAGCTTTCTTT
clone_size: -; v_call: TRBV7-8; d_call: -; j_call: TRBJ2-7; cdr3_aa: CASSLAFGRGRGGPYEQYF; cdr3_nt: TGTGCCAGCAGCTTAGCGTTCGGCAGGGGGAGGGGTGGGCCCTACGAGCAGTACTTC
clone_size: -; v_call: TRBV7-9; d_call: TRBD1; j_call: TRBJ1-1; cdr3_aa: CASSKTGQGLLSEAFF; cdr3_nt: TGTGCCAGCAGCAAAACGGGACAGGGTTTACTATCTGAAGCTTTCTTT
clone_size: -; v_call: TRBV14; d_call: -; j_call: TRBJ1-2; cdr3_aa: CASSGHRDGRGYTF; cdr3_nt: TGTGCCAGCAGCGGACACAGGGACGGCCGTGGCTACACCTTC
clone_size: -; v_call: TRBV20-1; d_call: -; j_call: TRBJ2-7; cdr3_aa: CSAPTGYGSYNEQYF; cdr3_nt: TGCAGTGCTCCTACGGGATATGGCTCCTACAATGAGCAGTACTTC
clone_size: -; v_call: TRBV28; d_call: TRBD1; j_call: TRBJ1-6; cdr3_aa: CASRRDSSNSPLHF; cdr3_nt: TGTGCCAGCAGGAGGGACAGCAGTAATTCACCCCTCCACTTT
clone_size: -; v_call: TRBV12-3/TRBV12-4; d_call: -; j_call: TRBJ2-2; cdr3_aa: CASIKGGRTGELFF; cdr3_nt: TGTGCCAGCATTAAGGGCGGAAGGACCGGGGAGCTGTTTTTT
clone_size: once; v_call: TRBV7-9; d_call: -; j_call: TRBJ2-3; cdr3_aa: CASSSSRGDTSTDTQYF; cdr3_nt: TGTGCCAGCAGCTCAAGCCGGGGGGACACTAGCACAGATACGCAGTATTTT
clone_size: -; v_call: TRBV15; d_call: TRBD1; j_call: TRBJ2-1; cdr3_aa: CATSRGRDRGRHEQFF; cdr3_nt: TGTGCCACCAGCAGGGGCCGGGACAGGGGTCGGCATGAGCAGTTCTTC
clone_size: -; v_call: TRBV19; d_call: TRBD2; j_call: TRBJ2-1; cdr3_aa: CASSIGRPSGGNEQFF; cdr3_nt: TGTGCCAGTAGTATAGGGAGGCCTAGCGGGGGCAATGAGCAGTTCTTC
clone_size: -; v_call: TRBV28; d_call: -; j_call: TRBJ1-2; cdr3_aa: CASEVAPNYGYTF; cdr3_nt: TGTGCCAGCGAGGTCGCCCCCAATTATGGCTACACCTTC
clone_size: -; v_call: TRBV7-2; d_call: -; j_call: TRBJ2-1; cdr3_aa: CASSLFAPYNEQFF; cdr3_nt: TGTGCCAGCAGCTTGTTCGCCCCATACAATGAGCAGTTCTTC
clone_size: -; v_call: TRBV11-3; d_call: TRBD2; j_call: TRBJ2-5; cdr3_aa: CASISGGAEETQYF; cdr3_nt: TGTGCCAGCATCTCCGGGGGGGCCGAAGAGACCCAGTACTTC
clone_size: -; v_call: TRBV5-1; d_call: -; j_call: TRBJ2-5; cdr3_aa: CASRGGELRETQYF; cdr3_nt: TGCGCCAGCAGAGGGGGGGAACTCCGAGAGACCCAGTACTTC
clone_size: once; v_call: TRBV29-1; d_call: -; j_call: TRBJ1-2; cdr3_aa: CSVEDPRGSRASNYGYTF; cdr3_nt: TGCAGCGTTGAAGACCCCCGGGGCTCACGGGCCTCTAACTATGGCTACACCTTC
clone_size: -; v_call: TRBV20-1; d_call: -; j_call: TRBJ2-1; cdr3_aa: CGARGGVDSNYNEQFF; cdr3_nt: TGCGGTGCTAGAGGGGGTGTGGACAGCAACTACAATGAGCAGTTCTTC
clone_size: -; v_call: TRBV5-1; d_call: -; j_call: TRBJ2-6; cdr3_aa: CASSYPQGRSGANVLTF; cdr3_nt: TGCGCCAGCAGCTATCCGCAGGGCCGCTCTGGGGCCAACGTCCTGACTTTC
clone_size: -; v_call: TRBV25-1; d_call: TRBD1; j_call: TRBJ1-4; cdr3_aa: CASSPGQGIYYEKLFF; cdr3_nt: TGTGCCAGCAGTCCGGGACAGGGGATATATTATGAAAAACTGTTTTTT
clone_size: -; v_call: TRBV6-2/TRBV6-3; d_call: -; j_call: TRBJ2-1; cdr3_aa: CASSFGEVFNEQFF; cdr3_nt: TGTGCCAGCAGTTTCGGGGAGGTCTTCAATGAGCAGTTCTTC
clone_size: -; v_call: TRBV4-2; d_call: -; j_call: TRBJ2-3; cdr3_aa: CASSATWTDTQYF; cdr3_nt: TGTGCCAGCAGCGCCACTTGGACAGATACGCAGTATTTT
clone_size: -; v_call: TRBV7-2; d_call: -; j_call: TRBJ1-6; cdr3_aa: CASSVRDPRNSPLHF; cdr3_nt: TGTGCCAGCAGCGTCCGGGACCCCAGGAATTCACCCCTCCACTTT
clone_size: -; v_call: TRBV15; d_call: TRBD1; j_call: TRBJ2-1; cdr3_aa: CATSRENPGDRGNEQFF; cdr3_nt: TGTGCCACCAGCAGAGAAAACCCGGGGGACAGGGGCAATGAGCAGTTCTTC
clone_size: -; v_call: TRBV20-1; d_call: -; j_call: TRBJ2-4; cdr3_aa: CSARDPWDKGKYGEQYF; cdr3_nt: TGCAGTGCTAGAGATCCCTGGGACAAGGGGAAATATGGGGAGCAGTACTTC
clone_size: -; v_call: TRBV19; d_call: -; j_call: TRBJ1-5; cdr3_aa: CASSIDWTANSNQPQHF; cdr3_nt: TGTGCCAGTAGTATAGACTGGACAGCAAATAGCAATCAGCCCCAGCATTTT